This entry lists 19 T cell receptor beta chains sequenced from one sample in a study of Ad26.COV2.S vaccination and SARS-CoV-2 variants. Treatment in this sample: 15 to 20 received Ad26.COV2.S at low or high dose, single or two shots; roughly five received placebo; per-sample allocation not given. Sampling was performed 63 days after the first vaccine or placebo injection. The assay was immunoSEQ multiplex PCR, and TCRdb's table has in-frame clones only and misses some. The table lists about 680,000 clones, roughly 90% of them singletons. The specimen was peripheral blood, collected in a trial of Ad26.COV2.S vaccine versus placebo. These receptors all come from a person between 18 and 59 years old who received the Ad26.COV2.S COVID-19 vaccine or a placebo.

This chain links TRBV10-3 with TRBJ1-2; D is undetermined. V was trimmed by 0 bases and J by 6 bases, leaving 8 bases between them. This CDR3 is 13 amino acids long. Germline V CDR1 and CDR2: ENHRY, SYGVKD. The CDR3, as DNA: TGTGCCATCAGTGAGTCGCAAGGCCATGGCTACACCTTC. It yields the protein CAISESQGHGYTF.

Only a few counts were recorded for this clone. The rearrangement links TRBV27 to TRBJ1-1; TRBD1 aligns across 9 bases. The CDR3 contains 14 residues. Germline V gene lookup returns CDR1 MNHEY and CDR2 SMNVEV (reference sequence). With 3 bases clipped from V and 4 bases from J, the junction kept 3 bases outside the gene matches. CDR3 residues: CASSLTGGGTEAFF. Here the CDR3 DNA reads TGTGCCAGCAGTTTGACAGGGGGAGGCACTGAAGCTTTCTTT.

V is TRBV19 and J is TRBJ1-3; D gene ambiguous. There are 10 residues in the CDR3. Germline loops: CDR1 LNHDA, CDR2 SQIVND (reference sequence). Trimming stripped 10 bases from V and 6 bases from J, with 7 bases between. The CDR3 sequence: CAILKNTIYF. The CDR3, as DNA: TGTGCCATCCTAAAAAACACCATATATTTT.

V gene TRBV7-6 combines with J gene TRBJ2-5; 8 bases map to TRBD1. The CDR3 contains 14 residues. In germline, CDR1 is SGHVS, CDR2 FNYEAQ. V shed 4 bases and J 4 bases; nucleotides not matched to a gene: 5. The CDR3 DNA sequence: TGTGCCAGCAGCTCGACAGGGGTTGGAGAGACCCAGTACTTC. The encoded protein is CASSSTGVGETQYF. Combining the CDR3 with reference TRBV7-6 and TRBJ2-5 gives the whole variable domain GAGVSQSPRYKVTKRGQDVALRCDPISGHVSLYWYRQALGQGPEFLTYFNYEAQQDKSGLPNDRFSAERPEGSISTLTIQRTEQRDSAMYRCASSSTGVGETQYFGPGTRLLVL.

The rearrangement uses TRBV7-9 and TRBJ1-1; D is undetermined. There are 11 residues in the CDR3. V was clipped by 1 base and J by 11 bases, with 8 bases between them. CDR1 and CDR2 (germline): SEHNR, FQNEAQ (reference sequence). In nucleotides, the CDR3 is TGTGCCAGCAGCTTAGATATATTGGCTTTCTTT. It specifies CASSLDILAFF.

Note on this clone: Other DNA variants within this sample encode the same CDR3. The V and J genes are TRBV15 and TRBJ2-3; D not certain. The V end was cut by 0 bases, the J end by 6 bases, with 7 bases between. CDR1 and CDR2 (germline): LNHNV, YYDKDF (reference sequence). This CDR3 contains 13 residues. The CDR3, as DNA: TGTGCCACCAGCAGAGATCCACCGGATACGCAGTATTTT. It translates to CATSRDPPDTQYF.

This clone was observed a single time. The rearrangement links TRBV5-1 to TRBJ2-5, with 9 positions matching TRBD2. The CDR3 extends over 16 amino acids. CDR1 is SGHRS, CDR2 YFSETQ, per germline. The V gene end was trimmed by 0 bases and the J gene end by 5 bases; junction bases not matched to a gene: 8. The CDR3: CASSLASSGSLETQYF. The CDR3 nucleotides are TGCGCCAGCAGCTTGGCAAGTAGCGGGAGCCTTGAGACCCAGTACTTC.

The rearrangement links TRBV5-4 to TRBJ2-3; 8 bases agree with TRBD2. The germline V gene has CDR1 SGHNT and CDR2 YYREEE (reference sequence). CDR3 length equals 15 residues. After removal of 0 bases from V and 5 bases from J, the junction contained 5 bases not matched to a gene. CDR3 loop: CASSLARGGLDTQYF. Here the CDR3 DNA reads TGTGCCAGCAGCTTGGCCCGGGGGGGCCTAGATACGCAGTATTTT.

CDR3 sequence (DNA): TGTGCCAGCAGCAAGGACGTCGGGGAGCTGTTTTTT. Encoded protein: CASSKDVGELFF. The rearrangement uses TRBV2 and TRBJ2-2; D is unresolved. There are 12 residues in the CDR3. CDR1 is SNHLY, CDR2 FYNNEI, per germline. Between the trimmed V and J ends, which lost 6 bases and 7 bases, there was a span of 9 bases. Drawing the rest from reference TRBV2 and TRBJ2-2, the complete variable domain is EPEVTQTPSHQVTQMGQEVILRCVPISNHLYFYWYRQILGQKVEFLVSFYNNEISEKSEIFDDQFSVERPDGSNFTLKIRSTKLEDSAMYFCASSKDVGELFFGEGSRLTVL.

This chain connects TRBV7-9 to TRBJ2-1; TRBD2 matches 13 bases. V shed 0 bases and J 7 bases; nucleotides not matched to a gene: 3. This CDR3 is 16 amino acids long. Germline V gene lookup returns CDR1 SEHNR and CDR2 FQNEAQ (reference sequence). The CDR3 DNA sequence: TGTGCCAGCAGCTTAGCCCCGGGACTAGCGGGGAATGAGCAGTTCTTC. Encoded protein: CASSLAPGLAGNEQFF.

Only one count was recorded for this clone. The V call is TRBV6-1, the J call TRBJ2-6; 9 bases match TRBD1. There are 17 residues in the CDR3. Germline trimming cut 1 base from V and 3 bases from J; bases unmatched to any gene: 4. Per germline, CDR1 MNHNS and CDR2 SASEGT. The CDR3 nucleotides are TGTGCCAGCAGTGAAGGGAACAGGGGGCTTGGGGCCAACGTCCTGACTTTC. Translated: CASSEGNRGLGANVLTF.

J is TRBJ2-7 and V is TRBV5-1; 13 bases are a match to TRBD2. From germline, CDR1 is SGHRS and CDR2 YFSETQ. The CDR3 has 17 residues. The ends lost 0 bases at V and 3 bases at J; junction bases unmatched: 6. This chain's CDR3 is CASSLAETSGRFYEQYF. The DNA of the CDR3 is TGCGCCAGCAGCTTGGCCGAGACTAGCGGGAGGTTCTACGAGCAGTACTTC.

About this clone itself: Other DNA sequences in the same sample also yield this CDR3. The chain employs TRBV6-5 and TRBJ2-7; no reliable D call. The CDR3 covers 13 residues. V was pared by 6 bases and J by 3 bases, with 12 bases between. Germline CDR1 MNHEY, CDR2 SVGAGI. CDR3 amino acids: CASSHRANYEQYF. In DNA form, the CDR3 reads TGTGCCAGCAGCCACCGGGCCAACTACGAGCAGTACTTC.

This chain uses TRBV3-1 (or the pseudogene TRBV3-2) with TRBJ2-7, with a weak D call TRBD2 (6 bases). CDR3 size: 15 residues. Per the germline V gene, CDR1 is LGHDT and CDR2 is YNNKEL (reference sequence). Deletions cut 1 base from V and 5 bases from J, with 15 bases between. CDR3 loop: CASSQAPGGKHEQYF. The CDR3 nucleotides are TGTGCCAGCAGCCAAGCCCCCGGAGGGAAGCACGAGCAGTACTTC.

The rearrangement uses TRBV6-2 or TRBV6-3 and TRBJ1-5; 8 nucleotides agree with TRBD1. The CDR3 length is 16 residues. CDR1 and CDR2 (germline): MNHEY, SVGEGT. V was clipped by 4 bases and J by 1 base; unmatched bases: 6. CDR3 residues: CASSWRTGGSNQPQHF. In DNA, the CDR3 is TGTGCCAGCAGTTGGCGAACAGGGGGGAGCAATCAGCCCCAGCATTTT.

The sample holds one count of this clone. The genes are TRBV19 and TRBJ1-5; D not certain. Germline V gene sequence: CDR1 LNHDA, CDR2 SQIVND (reference sequence). The CDR3 runs to 17 residues. V was pared by 0 bases and J by 1 base, with 13 bases between. The CDR3 sequence: CASSIDISSSSNQPQHF. The DNA of the CDR3 is TGTGCCAGTAGTATAGATATCTCCAGTTCGAGCAATCAGCCCCAGCATTTT.

This chain links TRBV19 with TRBJ1-2; D perhaps matches TRBD1 (6 bases). CDR3 length equals 14 residues. V was shortened by 5 bases and J by 4 bases, with 14 bases between the two germline ends. Germline V lookup: CDR1 LNHDA, CDR2 SQIVND (reference sequence). CDR3 coding DNA: TGTGCCAGTAGTTCCAGGGGCCTACTCTATGGCTACACCTTC. Translated, it gives CASSSRGLLYGYTF. Together with reference TRBV19 and TRBJ1-2, the CDR3 gives the full variable domain: DGGITQSPKYLFRKEGQNVTLSCEQNLNHDAMYWYRQDPGQGLRLIYYSQIVNDFQKGDIAEGYSVSREKKESFPLTVTSAQKNPTAFYLCASSSRGLLYGYTFGSGTRLTVV.

The chain uses TRBV10-2 and TRBJ2-7; 9 nucleotides line up with TRBD2. CDR3 length: 13 amino acids. Germline V gene sequence: CDR1 WSHSY, CDR2 SAAADI. V was clipped by 7 bases and J by 3 bases; unmatched bases: 4. The CDR3 DNA reads as TGCGCCAGCATGGTAGCGGGGGACTACGAGCAGTACTTC. This encodes CASMVAGDYEQYF.

The CDR3 reads CASSQVSGSNYGYTF. The CDR3 DNA reads TGCGCCAGCAGCCAAGTATCAGGGTCTAACTATGGCTACACCTTC. The chain links TRBV4-1 to TRBJ1-2; D possibly corresponds to TRBD1 (5 bases). The CDR3 runs to 15 residues. The V gene lost 1 base and the J gene lost 0 bases, with 9 bases spanning the gap. The V gene's germline CDR1 is MGHRA and CDR2 YSYEKL.